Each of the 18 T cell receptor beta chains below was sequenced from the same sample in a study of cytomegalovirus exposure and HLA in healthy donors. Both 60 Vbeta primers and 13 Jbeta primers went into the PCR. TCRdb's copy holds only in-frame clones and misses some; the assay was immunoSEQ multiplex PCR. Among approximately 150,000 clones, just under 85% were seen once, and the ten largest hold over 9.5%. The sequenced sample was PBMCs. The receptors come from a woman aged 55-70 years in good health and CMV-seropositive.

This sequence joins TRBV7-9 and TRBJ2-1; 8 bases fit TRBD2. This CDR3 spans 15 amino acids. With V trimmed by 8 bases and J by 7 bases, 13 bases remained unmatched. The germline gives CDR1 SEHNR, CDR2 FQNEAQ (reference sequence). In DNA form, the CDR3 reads TGTGCCAGCCACTATAGCGGGAAATCGGCGAATGAGCAGTTCTTC. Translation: CASHYSGKSANEQFF.

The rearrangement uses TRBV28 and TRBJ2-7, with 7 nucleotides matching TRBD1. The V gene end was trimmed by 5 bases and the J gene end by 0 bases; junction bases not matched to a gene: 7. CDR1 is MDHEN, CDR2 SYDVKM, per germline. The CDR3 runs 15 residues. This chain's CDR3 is CASSQVGTVSYEQYF. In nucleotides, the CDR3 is TGTGCCAGCAGTCAGGTGGGGACAGTCTCCTACGAGCAGTACTTC. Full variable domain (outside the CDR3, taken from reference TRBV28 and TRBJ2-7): DVKVTQSSRYLVKRTGEKVFLECVQDMDHENMFWYRQDPGLGLRLIYFSYDVKMKEKGDIPEGYSVSREKKERFSLILESASTNQTSMYLCASSQVGTVSYEQYFGPGTRLTVT.

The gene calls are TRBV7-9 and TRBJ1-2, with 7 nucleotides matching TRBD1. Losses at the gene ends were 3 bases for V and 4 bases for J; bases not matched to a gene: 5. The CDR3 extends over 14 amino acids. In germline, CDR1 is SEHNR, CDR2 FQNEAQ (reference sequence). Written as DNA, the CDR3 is TGTGCCAGCAGCTTCCGGGACAGTTCCTATGGCTACACCTTC. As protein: CASSFRDSSYGYTF.

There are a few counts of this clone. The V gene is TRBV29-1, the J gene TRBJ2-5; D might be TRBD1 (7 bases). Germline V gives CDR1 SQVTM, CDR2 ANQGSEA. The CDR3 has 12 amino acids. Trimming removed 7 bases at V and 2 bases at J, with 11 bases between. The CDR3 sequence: CSAGGQQETQYF. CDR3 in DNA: TGCAGCGCCGGGGGACAGCAAGAGACCCAGTACTTC.

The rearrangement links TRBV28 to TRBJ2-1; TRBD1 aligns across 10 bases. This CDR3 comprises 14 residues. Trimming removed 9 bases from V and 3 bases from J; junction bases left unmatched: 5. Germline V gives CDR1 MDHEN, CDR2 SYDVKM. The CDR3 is CASWDRGSYNEQFF. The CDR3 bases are TGTGCCAGTTGGGACAGGGGAAGCTACAATGAGCAGTTCTTC.

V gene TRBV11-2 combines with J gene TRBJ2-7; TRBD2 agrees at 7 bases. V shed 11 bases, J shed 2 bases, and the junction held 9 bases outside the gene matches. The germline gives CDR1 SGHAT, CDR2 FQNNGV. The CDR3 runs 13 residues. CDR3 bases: TGTGCCTCGGGGAGGGCAGCTACCTACGAGCAGTACTTC. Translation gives CASGRAATYEQYF.

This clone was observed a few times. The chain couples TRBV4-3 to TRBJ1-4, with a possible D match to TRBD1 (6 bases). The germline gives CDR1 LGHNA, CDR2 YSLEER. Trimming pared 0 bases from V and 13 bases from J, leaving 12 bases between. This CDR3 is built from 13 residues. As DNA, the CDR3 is TGCGCCAGCAGCCAAGAGGACAGTTACAGACTGTTTTTT. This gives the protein CASSQEDSYRLFF.

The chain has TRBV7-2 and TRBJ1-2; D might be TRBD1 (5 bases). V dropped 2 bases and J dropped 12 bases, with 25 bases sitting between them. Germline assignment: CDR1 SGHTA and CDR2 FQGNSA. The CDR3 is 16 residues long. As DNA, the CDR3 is TGTGCCAGCAGCTTATTCTTGGGGGGGGAATCGGGTGACGACACCTTC. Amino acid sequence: CASSLFLGGESGDDTF.

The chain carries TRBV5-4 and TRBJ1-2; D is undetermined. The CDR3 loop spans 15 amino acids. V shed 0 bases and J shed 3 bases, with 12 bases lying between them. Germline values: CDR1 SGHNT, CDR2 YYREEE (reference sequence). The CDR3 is CASSLARGRDYGYTF. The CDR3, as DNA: TGTGCCAGCAGCTTGGCTCGGGGAAGGGACTATGGCTACACCTTC.

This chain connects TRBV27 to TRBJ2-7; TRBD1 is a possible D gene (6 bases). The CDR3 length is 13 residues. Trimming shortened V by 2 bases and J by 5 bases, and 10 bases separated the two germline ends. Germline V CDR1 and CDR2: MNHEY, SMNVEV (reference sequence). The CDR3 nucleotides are TGTGCCAGCAGTTTACAGGGGACCAACGAGCAGTACTTC. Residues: CASSLQGTNEQYF.

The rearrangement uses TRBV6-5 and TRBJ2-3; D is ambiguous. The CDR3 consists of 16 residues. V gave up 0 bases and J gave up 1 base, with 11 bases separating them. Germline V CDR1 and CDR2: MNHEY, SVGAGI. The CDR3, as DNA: TGTGCCAGCAGTTACTCCGGAAAGGCGGGCACAGATACGCAGTATTTT. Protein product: CASSYSGKAGTDTQYF.

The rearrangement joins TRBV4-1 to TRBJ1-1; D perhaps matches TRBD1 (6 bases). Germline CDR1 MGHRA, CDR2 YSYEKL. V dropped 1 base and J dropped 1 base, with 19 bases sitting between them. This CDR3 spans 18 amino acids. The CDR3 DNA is TGCGCCAGCAGCCAAGGGCTAGGGGATCGAGGGGGGAACACTGAAGCTTTCTTT. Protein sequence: CASSQGLGDRGGNTEAFF.

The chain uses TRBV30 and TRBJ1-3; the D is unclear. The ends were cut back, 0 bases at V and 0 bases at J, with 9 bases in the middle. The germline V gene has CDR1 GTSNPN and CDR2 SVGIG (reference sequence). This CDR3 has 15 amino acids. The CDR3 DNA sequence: TGTGCCTGGAGTGTTCGGGAAAACTCTGGAAACACCATATATTTT. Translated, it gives CAWSVRENSGNTIYF. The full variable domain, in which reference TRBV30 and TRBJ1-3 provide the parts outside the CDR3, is SQTIHQWPATLVQPVGSPLSLECTVEGTSNPNLYWYRQAAGRGLQLLFYSVGIGQISSEVPQNLSASRPQDRQFILSSKKLLLSDSGFYLCAWSVRENSGNTIYFGEGSWLTVV.

The CDR3 spells CASSLGGGTTWELFF. The CDR3 DNA sequence: TGTGCCAGCAGCTTAGGGGGAGGCACGACCTGGGAGCTGTTTTTT. This chain joins TRBV7-6 and TRBJ2-2, with D tentatively TRBD2 (6 bases). Trimming took 1 base from V and 9 from J, leaving 15 bases between them. This CDR3 region has 15 residues. Germline V gene data show CDR1 as SGHVS and CDR2 as FNYEAQ.

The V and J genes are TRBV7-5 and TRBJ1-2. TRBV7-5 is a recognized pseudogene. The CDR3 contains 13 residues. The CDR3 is CARSLGEGYGYTF. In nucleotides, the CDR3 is TGTGCCAGAAGCCTAGGGGAGGGCTATGGCTACACCTTC.

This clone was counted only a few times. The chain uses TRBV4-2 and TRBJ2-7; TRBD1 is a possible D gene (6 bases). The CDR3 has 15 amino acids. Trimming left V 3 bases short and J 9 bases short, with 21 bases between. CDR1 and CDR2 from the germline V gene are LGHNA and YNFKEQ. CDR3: CASSQASGFTGMQYF. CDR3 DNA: TGTGCCAGCAGCCAGGCAAGCGGATTTACAGGGATGCAGTACTTC.

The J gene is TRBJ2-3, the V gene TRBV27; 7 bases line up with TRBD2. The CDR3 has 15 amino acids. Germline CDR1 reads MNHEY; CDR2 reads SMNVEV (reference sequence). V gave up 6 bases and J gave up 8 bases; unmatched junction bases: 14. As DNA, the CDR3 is TGTGCCAGCAGGGGCGGGAGTCTCCCCAGCGGTACGCAGTATTTT. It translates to CASRGGSLPSGTQYF.

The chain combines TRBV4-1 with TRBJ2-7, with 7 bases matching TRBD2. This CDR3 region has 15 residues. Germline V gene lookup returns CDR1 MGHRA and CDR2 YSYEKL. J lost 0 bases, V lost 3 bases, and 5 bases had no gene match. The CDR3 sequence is CASSHRGGSSYEQYF. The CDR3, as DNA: TGCGCCAGCAGCCATAGAGGCGGGAGCTCCTACGAGCAGTACTTC.